The entry below describes one TCR beta chain. Trimming removed 0 bases at V and 2 bases at J, with 9 bases between. In germline, CDR1 is KGHSH, CDR2 LQKENI. The CDR3 runs to 15 residues. Source study methods: Estimates of nucleated cell counts were drawn from the amplification of reference gene primers. Produced via immunoSEQ multiplex PCR; TCRdb's table is partial and in-frame only. The V and J calls and clone size were taken over from that table, and D and trimming were inferred from the DNA. This sample has roughly 200,000 clones, with 85% to 90% found just once. The source of the sample is a study of blood T cell repertoires in COVID-19. Study-wide background: Sites in the United States, Italy and Spain provided acute and convalescent COVID-19 samples.

Sequenced: peripheral blood. The chain joins TRBV18 to TRBJ2-3; a possible D gene is TRBD1 (5 bases). The sequence was collected from a man between 18 and 35 years old with active or convalescent COVID-19. CDR3 sequence: CASSPPIRATDTQYF. The CDR3 DNA reads TGTGCCAGCTCACCACCGATCAGGGCCACAGATACGCAGTATTTT. The full variable domain, rest sourced from reference TRBV18 and TRBJ2-3, is NAGVMQNPRHLVRRRGQEARLRCSPMKGHSHVYWYRQLPEEGLKFMVYLQKENIIDESGMPKERFSAEFPKEGPSILRIQQVVRGDSAAYFCASSPPIRATDTQYFGPGTRLTVL.